This entry is about one TCR beta chain. The entry originates in a study of blood T cell repertoires in COVID-19. From germline, CDR1 is LGHDT and CDR2 YNNKEL (reference sequence). This CDR3 contains 16 residues. V trimming: 3 bases; J trimming: 0 bases; junction bases outside the gene matches: 5. Method: immunoSEQ multiplex PCR; TCRdb's copy keeps in-frame clones and lacks some. The data contain roughly 140,000 clones, around four fifths of them singletons. V and J are TRBV3-1 (or the pseudogene TRBV3-2) and TRBJ2-3, with TRBD2 matching over 8 bases. Material for sequencing was peripheral blood. The receptor was isolated from a woman aged 40 to 50 with active or convalescent COVID-19. The CDR3 nucleotides are TGTGCCAGCAGCCACGGGACTAGTAATAGCACAGATACGCAGTATTTT. It yields the protein CASSHGTSNSTDTQYF.